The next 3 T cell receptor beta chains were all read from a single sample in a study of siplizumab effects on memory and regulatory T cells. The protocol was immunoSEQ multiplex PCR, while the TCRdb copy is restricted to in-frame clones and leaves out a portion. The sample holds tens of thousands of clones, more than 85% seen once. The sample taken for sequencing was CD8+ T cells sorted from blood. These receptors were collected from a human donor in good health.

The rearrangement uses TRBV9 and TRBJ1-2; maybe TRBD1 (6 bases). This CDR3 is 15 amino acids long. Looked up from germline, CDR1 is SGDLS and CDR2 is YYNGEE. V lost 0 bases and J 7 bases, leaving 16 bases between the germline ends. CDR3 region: CASSVGGRGFAGYTF. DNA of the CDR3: TGTGCCAGCAGCGTAGGGGGCAGGGGTTTCGCTGGCTACACCTTC.

The CDR3 DNA follows: TGCGCCACCCCAGGGGGGATCGACACTGAAGCTTTCTTT. Its translation is CATPGGIDTEAFF. V usage is TRBV5-1 and J usage is TRBJ1-1, with 7 bases fitting TRBD1. This CDR3 contains 13 residues. V lost 9 bases to trimming and J lost 3 bases; unmatched junction nucleotides: 8. Germline CDR1 SGHRS, CDR2 YFSETQ.

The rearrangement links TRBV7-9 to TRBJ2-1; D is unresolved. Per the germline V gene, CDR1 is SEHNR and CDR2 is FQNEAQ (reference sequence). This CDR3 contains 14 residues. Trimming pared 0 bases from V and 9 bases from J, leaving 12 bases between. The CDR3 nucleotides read TGTGCCAGCAGCTTAGCGCGTTTGGGCCTTGAGCAGTTCTTC. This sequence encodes CASSLARLGLEQFF.